These 10 T cell receptor beta chains were all obtained from the same sample, sequenced in a study of shared clonotypes between healthy human individuals. The assay was immunoSEQ multiplex PCR, and TCRdb's table has in-frame clones only and misses some. The repertoire consists of millions of clones, with around nine tenths occurring once and the leading ten covering around 0.15%. The sample taken for sequencing was naive CD4+ T cells sorted from blood. Subset in this sample: CD45RA+ positively selected. Source of these receptors: a man younger than 35 in good health.

The chain recombines TRBV19 with TRBJ2-5, with D possibly being TRBD2 (5 bases). The germline V gene encodes CDR1 LNHDA and CDR2 SQIVND (reference sequence). The CDR3 is made up of 15 amino acids. The germline V and J ends were trimmed by 5 bases and 5 bases, with 18 bases remaining between them. Written as DNA, the CDR3 is TGTGCCAGTAGTCCCCACGTTAGCGCTGGGGAGACCCAGTACTTC. This translates into CASSPHVSAGETQYF.

V is TRBV6-5 and J is TRBJ1-2; possible D gene TRBD1, 6 bases. The CDR3 covers 13 residues. Germline lookup yields CDR1 MNHEY and CDR2 SVGAGI. Trimming removed 4 bases from V and 5 bases from J, with 11 bases in between. CDR3 sequence: CASSFPQGYGYTF. The CDR3 DNA reads TGTGCCAGCAGTTTCCCCCAGGGGTATGGCTACACCTTC.

This sequence joins TRBV9 and TRBJ1-3; D is uncertain. The germline V gene has CDR1 SGDLS and CDR2 YYNGEE. The length of the CDR3 is 15 residues. Between the trimmed V and J ends, which lost 0 bases and 0 bases, there was a span of 7 bases. For the CDR3, the DNA is TGTGCCAGCAGCGTAGATACATACTCTGGAAACACCATATATTTT. This sequence encodes CASSVDTYSGNTIYF.

Regarding this clone: Other DNA sequences from this sample encode an identical CDR3 as well. V usage is TRBV5-1 and J usage is TRBJ1-5; 10 bases align to TRBD1. This CDR3 is built from 13 residues. Per the germline V gene, CDR1 is SGHRS and CDR2 is YFSETQ. V lost 3 bases and J lost 7; bases outside the gene matches: 1. CDR3 in amino acids: CASSSTGGQPQHF. DNA for the CDR3: TGCGCCAGCAGCTCGACAGGGGGCCAGCCCCAGCATTTT.

The chain recombines TRBV6-5 with TRBJ1-5; 7 nucleotides match TRBD1. Germline assignment: CDR1 MNHEY and CDR2 SVGAGI. The CDR3 is 13 residues long. The ends lost 6 bases at V and 7 bases at J; junction bases unmatched: 6. This chain's CDR3 is CASSRGVRQPQHF. As DNA, the CDR3 is TGTGCCAGCAGCAGGGGGGTTCGACAGCCCCAGCATTTT.

This clone has just one count. The identical CDR3 is also encoded by other nucleotide sequences in the sample. The gene calls are TRBV5-1 and TRBJ2-7; the D is unclear. V was shortened by 0 bases and J by 0 bases, with 7 bases between the two germline ends. Germline assignment: CDR1 SGHRS and CDR2 YFSETQ. The CDR3 extends over 14 amino acids. The CDR3 DNA sequence: TGCGCCAGCAGCTTGGTTGAGAGCTCCTACGAGCAGTACTTC. It translates to CASSLVESSYEQYF.

The chain uses TRBV27 and TRBJ2-3; D gene unclear. The CDR3 is 14 amino acids. Looked up from germline, CDR1 is MNHEY and CDR2 is SMNVEV (reference sequence). V lost 3 bases to trimming and J lost 2 bases, with 9 bases between them. This chain's CDR3 is CASSFSDFTDTQYF. The CDR3 DNA follows: TGTGCCAGCAGTTTTTCCGATTTCACAGATACGCAGTATTTT.

CDR3 sequence (DNA): TGTGCCAGCAGGAACCTGGCGGGGAACTACGAGCAGTACTTC. Amino acids: CASRNLAGNYEQYF. This chain uses TRBV2 with TRBJ2-7; weak D call: TRBD2 (6 bases). V lost 6 bases and J lost 3, with 15 bases in between. The CDR3 has 14 amino acids. Germline CDR1 SNHLY, CDR2 FYNNEI.

Concerning this clone itself: Other DNA sequences of this sample code for an identical CDR3. The gene calls are TRBV5-1 and TRBJ1-3; weak D call: TRBD1 (6 bases). V was cut by 0 bases and J by 4 bases, with 11 bases left in between. Germline V gene data show CDR1 as SGHRS and CDR2 as YFSETQ. The CDR3 runs to 15 residues. The CDR3 DNA sequence: TGCGCCAGCAGCTTGGAGGGGGGCTCCGGAAACACCATATATTTT. Its translation is CASSLEGGSGNTIYF.

The V call is TRBV10-2, the J call TRBJ2-7; D call uncertain. Germline CDR1 and CDR2: WSHSY and SAAADI. The CDR3 covers 12 residues. V was cut by 2 bases and J by 0 bases, with 2 bases left in between. In DNA, the CDR3 is TGCGCCAGCAGTGAGACCTCCTACGAGCAGTACTTC. Its protein product is CASSETSYEQYF.